These 29 T cell receptor beta chains share one sample of origin, sequenced in a study of shared clonotypes between healthy human individuals. Measured with immunoSEQ multiplex PCR; TCRdb has only the in-frame clones, and not every one. This sample has about 2,500,000 clones, with approximately 92% found just once. Sequencing was done on a sample of naive CD4+ T cells sorted from blood. Subset indicated: CD45RA+ positively selected. The receptor source for this set is a young man in good health.

The rearrangement uses TRBV21-1 and TRBJ2-7; the table's D gene call, TRBD1, was not cross checked with the DNA. TRBV21-1 is assigned pseudogene status. The CDR3 totals 15 residues. This CDR3 reads CASSPRRDSSYEQYF. CDR3 in DNA: TGTGCCAGCAGCCCGCGCCGGGACAGCTCCTACGAGCAGTACTTC.

This chain links TRBV27 with TRBJ2-6, with D possibly called TRBD1 or TRBD2 (5 bases each). Germline-derived CDR1 and CDR2 are MNHEY and SMNVEV (reference sequence). The V and J ends lost 6 bases and 1 base respectively, with 13 bases between them. CDR3 size: 16 residues. The CDR3 sequence: CASRSGTVSGANVLTF. The CDR3, as DNA: TGTGCCAGCAGATCCGGGACCGTTTCTGGGGCCAACGTCCTGACTTTC.

The chain uses TRBV6-1 and TRBJ2-3; D is uncertain. Trimming took 1 base from V and 2 from J, leaving 10 bases between them. The CDR3 consists of 15 residues. Germline CDR1 and CDR2: MNHNS and SASEGT. The DNA of the CDR3 is TGTGCCAGCAGTGAAGATATAGGGCCCACAGATACGCAGTATTTT. Translated, it gives CASSEDIGPTDTQYF.

J is TRBJ2-3 and V is TRBV5-1; D is perhaps TRBD1 (5 bases). Germline V CDR1 and CDR2: SGHRS, YFSETQ. Trimming shortened V by 1 base and J by 2 bases, and 11 bases separated the two germline ends. The CDR3 is 15 amino acids. DNA of the CDR3: TGCGCCAGCAGCTTGAAGTCCAGGGACACAGATACGCAGTATTTT. Translated: CASSLKSRDTDTQYF.

V usage is TRBV6-6 and J usage is TRBJ2-1; 8 bases fit TRBD2. J lost 5 bases, V lost 0 bases, and 6 bases had no gene match. The CDR3 totals 16 residues. CDR1 is MNHNY and CDR2 is SVGAGI in the germline V gene (reference sequence). CDR3 amino acids: CASSYSGTSGNNEQFF. The DNA for the CDR3 is TGTGCCAGCAGTTACTCGGGCACTAGCGGAAACAATGAGCAGTTCTTC.

The chain couples TRBV6-1 to TRBJ1-2; D unclear. CDR3 length: 13 amino acids. Germline V gene lookup returns CDR1 MNHNS and CDR2 SASEGT. The V end lost 4 bases, the J end lost 2 bases, and 8 bases lay between the germline ends. The CDR3 bases are TGTGCCAGCAGTGGATATACAAACTATGGCTACACCTTC. Its translation is CASSGYTNYGYTF.

This clone was picked up a small number of times. The rearrangement uses TRBV18 and TRBJ1-5; 7 bases match TRBD1. V dropped 5 bases and J dropped 6; count of bases not matched to a gene: 7. This CDR3 has 14 residues. Germline V gene lookup returns CDR1 KGHSH and CDR2 LQKENI. CDR3 amino acids: CASSNQQGSQPQHF. DNA of the CDR3: TGTGCCAGCTCAAATCAACAGGGGAGTCAGCCCCAGCATTTT.

The V and J genes are TRBV29-1 and TRBJ2-7; 7 bases match TRBD1. The ends lost 1 base at V and 5 bases at J; junction bases unmatched: 5. Germline V gene data show CDR1 as SQVTM and CDR2 as ANQGSEA. The CDR3 covers 13 residues. CDR3 in DNA: TGCAGCGTTGAAGGAGGGGGCGCCCACGAGCAGTACTTC. This codes for CSVEGGGAHEQYF.

This chain links TRBV6-6 with TRBJ2-7; 7 bases align to TRBD1. There are 15 residues in the CDR3. V lost 7 bases, J lost 5 bases, and 14 bases stayed unmatched. Germline lookup yields CDR1 MNHNY and CDR2 SVGAGI (reference sequence). This CDR3 is CASIPQDRPSDEQYF. The CDR3 DNA reads TGTGCCAGCATTCCCCAGGACAGGCCTTCCGACGAGCAGTACTTC.

The chain combines TRBV10-3 with TRBJ2-3, with 14 nucleotides matching TRBD2. The germline V gene encodes CDR1 ENHRY and CDR2 SYGVKD. Trimming took 7 bases from V and 1 from J; bases not matched to a gene: 1. The CDR3 spans 15 residues. CDR3 nucleotides: TGTGCCATCAAGACTAGCGGGGGGGGCACAGATACGCAGTATTTT. Its translation: CAIKTSGGGTDTQYF.

As to this clone: The junction does not match germline at one end; this may be a read error. The CDR3 DNA is TGCGCCAGCAGCTTGACAGGGTGGTTGGTCTTT. Its protein is CASSLTGWLVF. This chain connects TRBV10-2 to TRBJ1-1; TRBD1 aligns across 7 bases. This CDR3 comprises 11 residues. Germline V gives CDR1 WSHSY, CDR2 SAAADI.

Concerning this clone: Other DNA variants within this sample encode the same CDR3. V usage is TRBV19 and J usage is TRBJ1-2; D is uncertain. Trimming cost V 3 bases and J 4 bases, with 9 bases left between them. Germline V gene data show CDR1 as LNHDA and CDR2 as SQIVND (reference sequence). This CDR3 is built from 13 residues. This CDR3 reads CASSISGPYGYTF. DNA of the CDR3: TGTGCCAGTAGTATTAGTGGGCCCTATGGCTACACCTTC.

The rearrangement joins TRBV5-1 to TRBJ2-2, with 12 bases that match TRBD2. This CDR3 contains 16 residues. Germline V CDR1 and CDR2: SGHRS, YFSETQ. After removal of 4 bases from V and 5 bases from J, the junction contained 6 bases not matched to a gene. CDR3 DNA sequence: TGCGCCAGCAGCATAGGACTAGCGGGACGGACCGGGGAGCTGTTTTTT. It codes for CASSIGLAGRTGELFF.

Remarks on this clone: Different DNA sequences within this sample yield the same CDR3. This chain uses TRBV5-1 with TRBJ2-1; tentatively, D is TRBD1 (6 bases). Per the germline V gene, CDR1 is SGHRS and CDR2 is YFSETQ. The CDR3 sequence is 13 residues long. Trimming took 0 bases from V and 7 from J, leaving 8 bases between them. CDR3 coding DNA: TGCGCCAGCAGCTTGGACAGGGTTAATGAGCAGTTCTTC. This gives the protein CASSLDRVNEQFF.

The rearrangement joins TRBV30 to TRBJ1-6; D not resolved. The CDR3 extends over 14 amino acids. Trimming stripped 2 bases from V and 7 bases from J, with 12 bases between. CDR1 GTSNPN and CDR2 SVGIG come from the germline V gene (reference sequence). DNA of the CDR3: TGTGCCTGGAGTATGGAACCAAAAAATTCACCCCTCCACTTT. Its protein is CAWSMEPKNSPLHF.

Only a few counts were recorded for this clone. The chain couples TRBV2 to TRBJ1-6; possibly TRBD1 for D (6 bases). V was shortened by 1 base and J by 10 bases, with 14 bases between the two germline ends. There are 15 residues in the CDR3. Germline loops: CDR1 SNHLY, CDR2 FYNNEI. The CDR3 loop reads CASSEGAGVFSPLHF. The CDR3 bases are TGTGCCAGCAGTGAAGGGGCAGGGGTATTCTCACCCCTCCACTTT.

V is TRBV9 and J is TRBJ1-6; 11 bases fit TRBD1. The germline gives CDR1 SGDLS, CDR2 YYNGEE. The trim removed 0 bases at V and 0 bases at J, leaving 8 bases unmatched. There are 20 residues in the CDR3. The CDR3 DNA reads as TGTGCCAGCAGCGTAGGATCCGGACAGGGGGCCAGCTCCTATAATTCACCCCTCCACTTT. It is translated as CASSVGSGQGASSYNSPLHF.

The chain carries TRBV7-9 and TRBJ2-3, with D maybe TRBD2 (6 bases). Germline CDR1 SEHNR, CDR2 FQNEAQ (reference sequence). Trimming removed 5 bases from V and 2 bases from J, with 11 bases in between. CDR3 size: 14 residues. CDR3 loop: CASSDSGNTDTQYF. In nucleotides, the CDR3 is TGTGCCAGCAGCGATAGCGGAAACACAGATACGCAGTATTTT.

This rearrangement joins TRBV19 to TRBJ2-7; D is perhaps TRBD1 or TRBD2 (5 bases each). Between the trimmed V and J ends, which lost 3 bases and 2 bases, there was a span of 11 bases. The CDR3 spans 14 residues. Germline V gives CDR1 LNHDA, CDR2 SQIVND (reference sequence). CDR3 DNA: TGTGCCAGTAGTATCCGGGACCGAACCTACGAGCAGTACTTC. This gives the protein CASSIRDRTYEQYF.

This chain links TRBV6-5 with TRBJ2-1; TRBD2 matches at 11 bases. V shed 0 bases and J 8 bases; nucleotides not matched to a gene: 6. There are 16 residues in the CDR3. Germline CDR1 reads MNHEY; CDR2 reads SVGAGI. The CDR3 protein is CASSYSGLAGGDEQFF. CDR3 DNA sequence: TGTGCCAGCAGTTACTCGGGGCTAGCGGGAGGTGATGAGCAGTTCTTC.

V and J are TRBV6-5 and TRBJ2-4; TRBD1 or TRBD2 may be the D gene (5 bases each). The ends were cut back, 6 bases at V and 8 bases at J, with 11 bases in the middle. The CDR3 totals 12 residues. Germline lookup yields CDR1 MNHEY and CDR2 SVGAGI. The CDR3 DNA is TGTGCCAGCAGGGGACCAAGAGACATTCAGTACTTC. It codes for CASRGPRDIQYF.

A remark on this clone: Other nucleotide sequences in the sample specify the same CDR3. V is TRBV5-1 and J is TRBJ2-7; tentatively, D is TRBD2 (6 bases). In germline, CDR1 is SGHRS, CDR2 YFSETQ. The V end was cut by 4 bases, the J end by 5 bases, with 10 bases between. The CDR3 spans 12 residues. The CDR3 DNA reads TGCGCCAGCAGCCCGCCGGGGGACGAGCAGTACTTC. It is translated as CASSPPGDEQYF.

This sequence joins TRBV11-3 and TRBJ1-1; D ambiguous. The length of the CDR3 is 11 residues. V lost 5 bases and J 8 bases, leaving 9 bases between the germline ends. Germline V CDR1 and CDR2: SGHNT, YENEEA. As DNA, the CDR3 is TGTGCCAGCAGCCCTACATTGGAAGCTTTCTTT. Translation gives CASSPTLEAFF.

This clone came up a few times. V usage is TRBV18 and J usage is TRBJ1-6; weak D call: TRBD1 (5 bases). Per germline, CDR1 KGHSH and CDR2 LQKENI. The CDR3 contains 14 residues. The V gene lost 6 bases and the J gene lost 7 bases, with 13 bases spanning the gap. CDR3 residues: CASSIRDGNSPLHF. DNA for the CDR3: TGTGCCAGCTCTATCCGGGACGGAAATTCACCCCTCCACTTT.

V is TRBV5-6 and J is TRBJ1-1; no reliable D call. Looked up from germline, CDR1 is SGHDT and CDR2 is YYEEEE. CDR3 size: 12 residues. V gave up 5 bases and J gave up 1 base, with 6 bases separating them. CDR3 in DNA: TGTGCCAGCAGGGGTTCGAACACTGAAGCTTTCTTT. Its protein is CASRGSNTEAFF.

The V and J genes are TRBV9 and TRBJ2-7; 9 bases are a match to TRBD1. V gave up 4 bases and J gave up 0 bases; unmatched junction bases: 5. This CDR3 has 15 amino acids. Germline loops: CDR1 SGDLS, CDR2 YYNGEE. In DNA form, the CDR3 reads TGTGCCAGCAGCTACGGACAGGGGCTCTCCTACGAGCAGTACTTC. Its translation: CASSYGQGLSYEQYF.

As regards this clone: The same CDR3 arises from other DNA sequences in this sample as well. CDR3 nucleotide sequence: TGCGCCAGCAGCTTGAGAGGCACAGATACGCAGTATTTT. Encoded protein: CASSLRGTDTQYF. V usage is TRBV5-1 and J usage is TRBJ2-3; D unclear. Germline lookup yields CDR1 SGHRS and CDR2 YFSETQ. The CDR3 totals 13 residues. The ends were cut back, 1 base at V and 1 base at J, with 4 bases in the middle.

The chain has TRBV7-9 and TRBJ1-1; 11 nucleotides align to TRBD1. V lost 1 base to trimming and J lost 1 base; unmatched junction nucleotides: 5. CDR1 and CDR2 from the germline V gene are SEHNR and FQNEAQ (reference sequence). There are 17 residues in the CDR3. The CDR3 DNA reads as TGTGCCAGCAGCTTAGGTCGGGACAGGGGGAGGAACACTGAAGCTTTCTTT. Protein product: CASSLGRDRGRNTEAFF.

Worth noting for this clone: The sample carries other DNA sequences with the same CDR3. The V gene is TRBV28, the J gene TRBJ1-2; TRBD1 matches 7 bases. The CDR3 covers 13 residues. Germline-derived CDR1 and CDR2 are MDHEN and SYDVKM. V was pared by 5 bases and J by 1 base, with 1 base of the junction left unmatched. CDR3 coding DNA: TGTGCCAGCAGTGCAGGGGGTAACTATGGCTACACCTTC. Translation: CASSAGGNYGYTF.